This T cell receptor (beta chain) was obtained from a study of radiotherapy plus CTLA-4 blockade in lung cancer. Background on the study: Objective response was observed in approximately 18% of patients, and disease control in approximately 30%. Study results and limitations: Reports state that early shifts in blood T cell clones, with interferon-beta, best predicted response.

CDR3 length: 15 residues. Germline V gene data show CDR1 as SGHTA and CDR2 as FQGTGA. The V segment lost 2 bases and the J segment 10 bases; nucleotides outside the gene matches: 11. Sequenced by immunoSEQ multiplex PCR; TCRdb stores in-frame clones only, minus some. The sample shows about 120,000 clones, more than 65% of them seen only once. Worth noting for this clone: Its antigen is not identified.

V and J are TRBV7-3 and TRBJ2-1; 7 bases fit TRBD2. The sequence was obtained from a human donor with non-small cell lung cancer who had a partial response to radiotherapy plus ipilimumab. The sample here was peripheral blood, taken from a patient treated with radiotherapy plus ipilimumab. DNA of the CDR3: TGTGCCAGCAGCTTATGGGGGGAGGGCCTCTGGGAGCAGTTCTTC. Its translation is CASSLWGEGLWEQFF.